These 8 T cell receptor beta chains were all obtained from the same sample, sequenced in a study of post-analysis software for immune sequencing data. Unique molecular identifiers featured in each of the TCR beta cDNA libraries. TCRdb reprocessed the PCR reads via MiXCR and lists one record per CDR3 protein. Of about 540,000 distinct CDR3 sequences listed, approximately 31% are singletons. These receptors lack a known antigen. The study, taken as a whole, reports: Roughly five TRBV segments occurring more often in patients than controls included TRBV5-6, TRBV5-1 and TRBV20-1.

Sequenced: blood. The receptors come from a girl between 2 and 17 years old with multiple sclerosis.

This clonotype has only one observation. V usage is TRBV3-1 and J usage is TRBJ1-2, with 10 bases identical to TRBD1. There are 16 residues in the CDR3. The trim removed 1 base at V and 4 bases at J, leaving 6 bases unmatched. Germline CDR1 is LGHDT and CDR2 is YNNKEL (reference sequence). The CDR3 is CASSQAVDRGTYGYTF. CDR3 bases: TGTGCCAGCAGCCAAGCGGTGGACAGGGGGACCTATGGCTACACCTTC.

The J gene is TRBJ2-5, the V gene TRBV20-1; weak D call: TRBD1 (8 bases). V shed 6 bases and J shed 4 bases, with 18 bases lying between them. This CDR3 is built from 14 residues. Germline loops: CDR1 DFQATT, CDR2 SNEGSKA (reference sequence). CDR3 sequence (DNA): TGCAGTGCCTCCTCGACAGGGGAGGGAGAGACCCAGTACTTC. Translating gives CSASSTGEGETQYF.

This clonotype was seen more than once but under ten times. The chain combines TRBV3-1 with TRBJ2-3, with D perhaps TRBD2 (7 bases). The CDR3 extends over 15 amino acids. Trimming cost V 4 bases and J 5 bases, with 16 bases left between them. Germline V gene lookup returns CDR1 LGHDT and CDR2 YNNKEL (reference sequence). CDR3 in amino acids: CASSPRGANGDTQYF. In nucleotides, the CDR3 is TGTGCCAGCAGCCCCCGGGGGGCCAATGGAGATACGCAGTATTTT.

This clonotype occurred once. The rearrangement joins TRBV29-1 to TRBJ1-1; maybe TRBD1 (5 bases). This CDR3 region has 14 residues. V dropped 8 bases and J dropped 3 bases, with 19 bases sitting between them. Per the germline V gene, CDR1 is SQVTM and CDR2 is ANQGSEA. DNA for the CDR3: TGCAGCTCCAACCTCCCCGACAGTTACACTGAAGCTTTCTTT. Its translation: CSSNLPDSYTEAFF.

A few counts support this clonotype. J is TRBJ2-3 and V is TRBV6-5, with 7 bases fitting TRBD2. Germline trimming cut 1 base from V and 0 bases from J; bases unmatched to any gene: 4. CDR3 length equals 16 residues. The germline V gene encodes CDR1 MNHEY and CDR2 SVGAGI. The DNA for the CDR3 is TGTGCCAGCAGTTACTTTGCGGGGGTTAGCACAGATACGCAGTATTTT. It is translated as CASSYFAGVSTDTQYF.

The gene calls are TRBV9 and TRBJ1-4, with D tentatively TRBD1 (6 bases). Trimming cost V 0 bases and J 0 bases, with 9 bases left between them. Germline V lookup: CDR1 SGDLS, CDR2 YYNGEE. CDR3 length equals 16 residues. The CDR3 DNA is TGTGCCAGCAGCGTAGACGGGGGCTCAACTAATGAAAAACTGTTTTTT. This sequence encodes CASSVDGGSTNEKLFF.

A single count supports this clonotype. The chain is built from TRBV7-2 and TRBJ2-3; D is ambiguous. The CDR3 covers 15 residues. Germline lookup yields CDR1 SGHTA and CDR2 FQGNSA. The V and J ends lost 5 bases and 2 bases respectively, with 14 bases between them. CDR3 residues: CTSSPRLGTTDTQYF. As DNA, the CDR3 is TGTACCAGCAGCCCCCGTCTGGGTACCACAGATACGCAGTATTTT.

This rearrangement joins TRBV5-1 to TRBJ1-2; the D gene is possibly TRBD1 (5 bases). Trimming pared 4 bases from V and 4 bases from J, leaving 11 bases between. CDR1 is SGHRS and CDR2 is YFSETQ in the germline V gene. This CDR3 spans 13 amino acids. For the CDR3, the DNA is TGCGCCAGCAGCGGGGCGAACCTCTATGGCTACACCTTC. Encoded protein: CASSGANLYGYTF.